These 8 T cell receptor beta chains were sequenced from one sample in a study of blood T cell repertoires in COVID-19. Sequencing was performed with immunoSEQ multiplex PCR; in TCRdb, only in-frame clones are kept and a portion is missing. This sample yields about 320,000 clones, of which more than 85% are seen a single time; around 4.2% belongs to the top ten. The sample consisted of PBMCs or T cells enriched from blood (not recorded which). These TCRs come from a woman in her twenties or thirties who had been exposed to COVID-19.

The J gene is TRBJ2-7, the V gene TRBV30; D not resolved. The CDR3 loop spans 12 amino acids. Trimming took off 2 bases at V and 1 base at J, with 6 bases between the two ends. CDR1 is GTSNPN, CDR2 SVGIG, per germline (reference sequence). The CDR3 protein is CAWSPTSYEQYF. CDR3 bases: TGTGCCTGGAGTCCGACTTCCTACGAGCAGTACTTC.

The CDR3 DNA follows: TGTGCCAGCAGCACACGATTGGTGAACACTGAAGCTTTCTTT. This gives the protein CASSTRLVNTEAFF. The V and J genes are TRBV5-8 and TRBJ1-1; D ambiguous. The germline gives CDR1 SGHTS, CDR2 YDEGEE. Trimming left V 4 bases short and J 0 bases short, with 10 bases between. The CDR3 covers 14 residues.

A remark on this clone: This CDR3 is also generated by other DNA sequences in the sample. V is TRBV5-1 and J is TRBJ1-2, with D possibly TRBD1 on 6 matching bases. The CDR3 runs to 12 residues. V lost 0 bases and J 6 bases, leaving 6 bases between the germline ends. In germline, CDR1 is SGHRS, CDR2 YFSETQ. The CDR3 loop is CASSLEGDGYTF. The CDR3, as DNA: TGCGCCAGCAGCTTGGAGGGGGATGGCTACACCTTC.

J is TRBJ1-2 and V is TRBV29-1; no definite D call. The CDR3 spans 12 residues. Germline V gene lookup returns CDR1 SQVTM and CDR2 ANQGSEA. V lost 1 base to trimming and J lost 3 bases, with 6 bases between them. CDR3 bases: TGCAGCGTTGAAGTAGATCACTATGGCTACACCTTC. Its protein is CSVEVDHYGYTF.

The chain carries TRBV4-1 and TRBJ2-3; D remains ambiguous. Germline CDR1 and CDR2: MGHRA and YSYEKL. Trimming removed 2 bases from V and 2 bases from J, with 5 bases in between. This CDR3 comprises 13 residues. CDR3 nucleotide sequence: TGCGCCAGCAGCCAATTTCTCACAGATACGCAGTATTTT. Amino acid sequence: CASSQFLTDTQYF.

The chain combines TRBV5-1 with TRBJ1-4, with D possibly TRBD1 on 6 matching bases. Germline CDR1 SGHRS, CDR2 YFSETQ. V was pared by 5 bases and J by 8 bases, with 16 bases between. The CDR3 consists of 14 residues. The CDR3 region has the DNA TGCGCCAGCAGAAGCACCGGGACACAAGAAAAACTGTTTTTT. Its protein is CASRSTGTQEKLFF.

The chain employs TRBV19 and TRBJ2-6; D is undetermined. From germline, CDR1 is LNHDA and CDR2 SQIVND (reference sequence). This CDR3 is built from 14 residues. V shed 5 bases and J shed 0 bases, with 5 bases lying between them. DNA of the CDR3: TGTGCCAGTAGTCAGTTCTCTGGGGCCAACGTCCTGACTTTC. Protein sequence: CASSQFSGANVLTF.

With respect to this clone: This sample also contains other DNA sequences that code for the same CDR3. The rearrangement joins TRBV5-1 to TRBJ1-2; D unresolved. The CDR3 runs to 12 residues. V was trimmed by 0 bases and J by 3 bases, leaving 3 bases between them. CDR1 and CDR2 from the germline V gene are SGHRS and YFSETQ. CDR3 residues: CASSLGDYGYTF. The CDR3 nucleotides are TGCGCCAGCAGCTTGGGAGACTATGGCTACACCTTC. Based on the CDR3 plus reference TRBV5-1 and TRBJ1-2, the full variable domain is KAGVTQTPRYLIKTRGQQVTLSCSPISGHRSVSWYQQTPGQGLQFLFEYFSETQRNKGNFPGRFSGRQFSNSRSEMNVSTLELGDSALYLCASSLGDYGYTFGSGTRLTVV.